One sample yielded the 9 T cell receptor beta chains listed below, sequenced in a study of beta chain features in type 1 diabetes. Points from the study as a whole: Type 1 diabetes patients had moderately but significantly shorter TCRB CDR3s in all four CD4+ subsets.

The sequenced template was cDNA made from the entire isolated RNA. Produced via immunoSEQ multiplex PCR; TCRdb's table is partial and in-frame only. The sample lists about 360,000 clones, over 10% occurring once. For these receptors, no antigen is known. Material for sequencing was naive CD4+ T cells from blood. Receptor source: a woman between 18 and 29 years old with type 1 diabetes.

This clone was observed a few times. J is TRBJ2-3 and V is TRBV7-2, with 9 bases matching TRBD2. Germline V CDR1 and CDR2: SGHTA, FQGNSA. Germline trimming cut 0 bases from V and 5 bases from J; bases unmatched to any gene: 9. CDR3 length equals 17 residues. The CDR3 protein is CASSLAAGGGAGDTQYF. DNA for the CDR3: TGTGCCAGCAGCTTAGCTGCAGGCGGGGGGGCGGGAGATACGCAGTATTTT.

This clone was picked up a small number of times. This chain connects TRBV19 to TRBJ2-7; 9 positions match TRBD2. With V trimmed by 5 bases and J by 7 bases, 9 bases remained unmatched. CDR3 size: 14 residues. Germline values: CDR1 LNHDA, CDR2 SQIVND (reference sequence). The CDR3 DNA follows: TGTGCCAGTAGTCCTTTAGCGGGAGAAGTGGAGCAGTACTTC. Its protein product is CASSPLAGEVEQYF.

V and J are TRBV15 and TRBJ1-1; D may be TRBD1 (6 bases). The CDR3 has 17 residues. CDR1 is LNHNV and CDR2 is YYDKDF in the germline V gene (reference sequence). Between the trimmed V and J ends, which lost 2 bases and 1 base, there was a span of 17 bases. CDR3 protein: CATSRSWLAGANTEAFF. The DNA for the CDR3 is TGTGCCACCAGCAGAAGTTGGCTAGCGGGGGCGAACACTGAAGCTTTCTTT.

The gene calls are TRBV5-4 and TRBJ2-1; D may be TRBD1 (5 bases). CDR3 length: 15 residues. V lost 0 bases, J lost 5 bases, and 12 bases lay in between. Germline CDR1 is SGHNT and CDR2 is YYREEE (reference sequence). In DNA form, the CDR3 reads TGTGCCAGCAGCTTGGGACAGTCCTTCAACAATGAGCAGTTCTTC. Its translation: CASSLGQSFNNEQFF.

This sequence joins TRBV5-4 and TRBJ1-1; D perhaps matches TRBD1 (6 bases). Germline CDR1 and CDR2: SGHNT and YYREEE (reference sequence). This CDR3 comprises 15 residues. Trimming left V 4 bases short and J 2 bases short, with 15 bases between. CDR3 protein: CASSPARGANTEAFF. CDR3 coding DNA: TGTGCCAGCAGCCCCGCCCGGGGGGCCAACACTGAAGCTTTCTTT.

This clone was seen more than once but under ten times. The genes are TRBV29-1 and TRBJ2-4; D ambiguous. The V gene lost 3 bases and the J gene lost 5 bases, with 8 bases spanning the gap. The CDR3 runs 12 residues. CDR1 SQVTM and CDR2 ANQGSEA come from the germline V gene. Written as DNA, the CDR3 is TGCAGCGTTGAGGCACCCGAAAACATTCAGTACTTC. Encoded protein: CSVEAPENIQYF. Full variable domain (missing parts from reference TRBV29-1 and TRBJ2-4): SAVISQKPSRDICQRGTSLTIQCQVDSQVTMMFWYRQQPGQSLTLIATANQGSEATYESGFVIDKFPISRPNLTFSTLTVSNMSPEDSSIYLCSVEAPENIQYFGAGTRLSVL.

This clone was seen a few times. The V call is TRBV11-2, the J call TRBJ2-2; weak D call: TRBD1 (5 bases). The CDR3 covers 14 residues. CDR1 SGHAT and CDR2 FQNNGV come from the germline V gene. V shed 2 bases and J shed 8 bases, with 12 bases lying between them. This CDR3 reads CASSLLAPGGELFF. DNA of the CDR3: TGTGCCAGCAGCTTATTAGCCCCAGGGGGGGAGCTGTTTTTT.

The chain carries TRBV19 and TRBJ2-2; possibly TRBD2 for D (5 bases). Germline V CDR1 and CDR2: LNHDA, SQIVND (reference sequence). Trimming stripped 6 bases from V and 2 bases from J, with 16 bases between. The CDR3 totals 16 residues. The CDR3 loop reads CASSPRGRLNTGELFF. Written as DNA, the CDR3 is TGTGCCAGTAGCCCCCGGGGTAGGCTCAACACCGGGGAGCTGTTTTTT.

The rearrangement uses TRBV28 and TRBJ1-1; 7 bases are a match to TRBD1. The CDR3 is 15 residues long. Germline CDR1 and CDR2: MDHEN and SYDVKM. With 3 bases clipped from V and 0 bases from J, the junction kept 4 bases outside the gene matches. For the CDR3, the DNA is TGTGCCAGCAGTTTCTTGGACAGGCTGAACACTGAAGCTTTCTTT. Encoded protein: CASSFLDRLNTEAFF. The whole variable domain, remainder taken from reference TRBV28 and TRBJ1-1, is DVKVTQSSRYLVKRTGEKVFLECVQDMDHENMFWYRQDPGLGLRLIYFSYDVKMKEKGDIPEGYSVSREKKERFSLILESASTNQTSMYLCASSFLDRLNTEAFFGQGTRLTVV.